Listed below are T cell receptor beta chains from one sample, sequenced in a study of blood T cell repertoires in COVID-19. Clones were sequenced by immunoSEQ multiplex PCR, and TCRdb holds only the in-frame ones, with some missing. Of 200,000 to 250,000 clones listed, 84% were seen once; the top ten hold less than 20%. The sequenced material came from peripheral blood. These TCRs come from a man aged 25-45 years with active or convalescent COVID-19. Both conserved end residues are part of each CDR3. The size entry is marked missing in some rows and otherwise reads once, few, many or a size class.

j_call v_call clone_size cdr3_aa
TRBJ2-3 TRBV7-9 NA CASSLWASGRGNTQYF
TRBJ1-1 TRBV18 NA CASSGQGLNTEAFF
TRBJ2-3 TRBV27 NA CASSFLRGGADPGGTQYF
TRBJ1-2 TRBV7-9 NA CASSLVGVSIGYTF
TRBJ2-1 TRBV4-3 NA CASSQAAPSSYNEQFF
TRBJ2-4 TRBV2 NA CASRQSFWTDEFKNIQYF
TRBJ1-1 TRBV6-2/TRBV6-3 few CASSARRTEALNTEAFF
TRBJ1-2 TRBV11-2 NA CASSPSGGFYGYTF
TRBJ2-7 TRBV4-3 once CASSQAAGRYEQYF
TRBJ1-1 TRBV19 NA CASKRNGEPEAFF
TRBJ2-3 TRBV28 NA CASSPSGLPITDTQYF
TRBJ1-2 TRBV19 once CASSLIDREDIGYTF
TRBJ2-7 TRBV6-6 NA CASSQQGSYEQYF
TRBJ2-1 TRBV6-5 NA CASRTGTWSSGEQFF
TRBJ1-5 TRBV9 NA CASSNRGDQPQHF
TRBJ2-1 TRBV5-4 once CASSPTGDSYNEQFF
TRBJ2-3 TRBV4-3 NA CASSQGTQDTQYF
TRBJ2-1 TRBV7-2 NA CASSANSGKNYNEQFF
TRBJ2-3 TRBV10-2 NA CASSGVGRLAEPQDTQYF
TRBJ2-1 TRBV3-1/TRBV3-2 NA CASSQQAGTRNNEQFF
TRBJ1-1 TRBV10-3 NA CAISETYRTEAFF
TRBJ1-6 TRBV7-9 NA CASSPGRAGSPLHF
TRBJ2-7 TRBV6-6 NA CASSYWGQGSNEQYF
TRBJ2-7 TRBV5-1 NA CASSLRVLSSGPYEQYF
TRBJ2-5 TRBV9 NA CASSVRGGPETQYF
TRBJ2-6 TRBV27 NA CASSLTGQGASGANVLTF
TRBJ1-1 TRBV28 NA CASSSPLTLGHIF
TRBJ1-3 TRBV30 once CAWSGEGYSGNTIYF
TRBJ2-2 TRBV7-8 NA CASSLNRPSNTGELFF
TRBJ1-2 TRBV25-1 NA CASSRTGGYGYTF
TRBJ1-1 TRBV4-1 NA CASRLEPPNTEAFF
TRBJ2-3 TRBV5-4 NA CASSLGSASDTQYF
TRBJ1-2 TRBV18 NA CASSPDSYDYGYTF
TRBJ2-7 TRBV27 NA CASSLTRGGTEQYF
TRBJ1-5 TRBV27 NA CASSPIVAGPYSNQPQHF
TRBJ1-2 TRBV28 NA CASSLRGINPQANYGYTF
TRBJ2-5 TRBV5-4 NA CASSLRLAGETQYF
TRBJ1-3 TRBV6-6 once CAGQPGQGAGNTIYF
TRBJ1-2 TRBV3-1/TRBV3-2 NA CASSFGQATGYTF
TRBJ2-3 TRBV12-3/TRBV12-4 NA CASKRASGAQYF
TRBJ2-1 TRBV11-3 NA CASSRRLAGYNEQFF
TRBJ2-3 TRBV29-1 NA CSVGTGGADTQYF
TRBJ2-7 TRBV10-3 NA CAISVGQGAYDQYF
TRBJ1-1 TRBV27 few CASSLYRDTEAFF
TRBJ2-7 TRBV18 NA CASSSGQGGYEQYF
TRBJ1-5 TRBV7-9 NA CASSLDWNQPQHF
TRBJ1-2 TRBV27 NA CASSLDRGIYGYTF
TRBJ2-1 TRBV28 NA CASSAPGLANNNEQFF
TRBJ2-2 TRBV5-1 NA CASIDGTVNTGELFF
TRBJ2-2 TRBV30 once CAWSNGGAGELFF
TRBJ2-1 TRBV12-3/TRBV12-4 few CASTLIAGSRQFF
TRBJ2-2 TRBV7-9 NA CASSLGGFGGTGELFF